The 5 T cell receptor beta chains listed next were all sequenced from one sample in a study of T cell responses to AZD1222 COVID-19 vaccine. TCRdb keeps only in-frame clones here, not all; method: immunoSEQ multiplex PCR. Of 150,000 or so clones listed, 90% are singletons. This material consisted of peripheral blood, taken on day 0 of AZD1222 vaccination. These receptors originate from an adult in good health.

The rearrangement joins TRBV19 to TRBJ1-2; perhaps TRBD1 as D (6 bases). The V gene lost 5 bases and the J gene lost 2 bases, with 15 bases spanning the gap. The CDR3 is 15 residues long. Per germline, CDR1 LNHDA and CDR2 SQIVND (reference sequence). The CDR3 loop is CASSEGHRLNYGYTF. For the CDR3, the DNA is TGTGCCAGTAGTGAGGGACACCGGTTAAACTATGGCTACACCTTC. The full variable domain, completed using reference TRBV19 and TRBJ1-2, is DGGITQSPKYLFRKEGQNVTLSCEQNLNHDAMYWYRQDPGQGLRLIYYSQIVNDFQKGDIAEGYSVSREKKESFPLTVTSAQKNPTAFYLCASSEGHRLNYGYTFGSGTRLTVV.

About this clone: Its ends do not fully match the called genes, so a read error is possible. The gene calls are TRBV7-7 and TRBJ2-7, with D perhaps TRBD1 (6 bases). The CDR3 is 14 amino acids. The germline CDR1 and CDR2 sequences are SSHAT and FNYEAQ (reference sequence). The CDR3 loop reads CASSRHRDNYEQYF. For the CDR3, the DNA is TGTGCTAGCAGCCGACACCGGGACAACTACGAGCAGTACTTC.

This clone came up a few times. The V gene is TRBV4-3, the J gene TRBJ1-6; no reliable D call. Trimming removed 1 base at V and 13 bases at J, with 8 bases between. The CDR3 loop spans 12 amino acids. Germline V CDR1 and CDR2: LGHNA, YSLEER. CDR3 sequence reads: CASSQGGGPLHF. The DNA for the CDR3 is TGCGCCAGCAGCCAAGGAGGTGGTCCCCTCCACTTT.

DNA of the CDR3: TGTGCCATCAGCACCTCGGGACAAAACACTGAAGCTTTCTTT. It encodes CAISTSGQNTEAFF. V usage is TRBV10-3 and J usage is TRBJ1-1, with a tentative D call TRBD1 (6 bases). Per germline, CDR1 ENHRY and CDR2 SYGVKD. The CDR3 is made up of 14 amino acids. V lost 6 bases, J lost 2 bases, and 13 bases lay in between.

This chain connects TRBV20-1 to TRBJ2-5; 7 bases are a match to TRBD2. Germline CDR1 reads DFQATT; CDR2 reads SNEGSKA (reference sequence). Trimming removed 3 bases from V and 2 bases from J; junction bases left unmatched: 6. The CDR3 has 14 residues. Here the CDR3 DNA reads TGCAGTGCTAGTCGGGGGGACGCTCAAGAGACCCAGTACTTC. Translating it yields CSASRGDAQETQYF.